The 26 T cell receptor beta chains in this list originate from one sample, sequenced in a study of cytomegalovirus exposure and HLA in healthy donors (dated by TCRdb to the late 2010s). Library preparation was by the immunoSEQ multiplex PCR assay. A mixture of 60 forward primers for TCR Vbeta segments and 13 reverse primers for TCR Jbeta segments was used in the multiplex PCR. Sourced from immuneACCESS, this table was stored by TCRdb with only in-frame sequences that have V and J called. A share of the clones is absent; for the studies checked, an unresolved V gene accounts for under half, and the remainder has no known explanation. The sample records about 170,000 clones, roughly 80% of which are singletons. The leading ten clones occupy less than 2.5% of the sample. Sequencing input: PBMCs. The source of these receptors is a male donor in good health and CMV-seronegative.

This sequence joins TRBV11-2 and TRBJ2-5; no clear D. The CDR3 has 12 residues. Trimming took 5 bases from V and 5 from J, leaving 9 bases between them. The V gene's germline CDR1 is SGHAT and CDR2 FQNNGV. CDR3 DNA: TGTGCCAGCAGCCCCAATCGGGAGACCCAGTACTTC. Translating gives CASSPNRETQYF.

The chain links TRBV19 to TRBJ1-1; 9 bases match TRBD1. This CDR3 has 14 residues. Germline CDR1 reads LNHDA; CDR2 reads SQIVND (reference sequence). The V gene end was trimmed by 4 bases and the J gene end by 5 bases; junction bases not matched to a gene: 5. The CDR3 DNA sequence: TGTGCCAGTAGTAATTACAGGGGGCGGACTGAAGCTTTCTTT. Translating gives CASSNYRGRTEAFF.

The V gene is TRBV6-5, the J gene TRBJ2-3; TRBD1 agrees at 7 bases. This CDR3 spans 15 amino acids. Trimming cost V 7 bases and J 0 bases; bases outside gene matches: 7. Germline V lookup: CDR1 MNHEY, CDR2 SVGAGI. Written as DNA, the CDR3 is TGTGCCAGCACCATGGGACAGCCTAGCACAGATACGCAGTATTTT. Translation gives CASTMGQPSTDTQYF.

The chain uses TRBV5-6 and TRBJ1-2, with TRBD1 identical over 8 bases. Unmatched junction bases numbered 7, after V lost 0 bases and J lost 6 bases. There are 15 residues in the CDR3. Germline CDR1 SGHDT, CDR2 YYEEEE. The CDR3 here is CASSLARQGSDGYTF. As DNA, the CDR3 is TGTGCCAGCAGCTTGGCCAGACAGGGGAGTGATGGCTACACCTTC. Full variable domain (missing parts from reference TRBV5-6 and TRBJ1-2): DAGVTQSPTHLIKTRGQQVTLRCSPKSGHDTVSWYQQALGQGPQFIFQYYEEEERQRGNFPDRFSGHQFPNYSSELNVNALLLGDSALYLCASSLARQGSDGYTFGSGTRLTVV.

The rearrangement uses TRBV21-1 and TRBJ2-2; the table calls TRBD1, which could not be checked here. TRBV21-1 is reported as a pseudogene. The CDR3 has 17 amino acids. In DNA, the CDR3 is TGTGCCAGCAGCAAAGGGACAGGGTTTCTATACACCGGGGAGCTGTTTTTT. This encodes CASSKGTGFLYTGELFF.

The J gene is TRBJ1-5, the V gene TRBV28, with no clear D. The germline gives CDR1 MDHEN, CDR2 SYDVKM. This CDR3 comprises 13 residues. Trimming left V 6 bases short and J 0 bases short, with 6 bases between. The CDR3 region is CASRSYSNQPQHF. The CDR3 DNA reads as TGTGCCAGCAGGTCTTATAGCAATCAGCCCCAGCATTTT.

The chain has TRBV7-9 and TRBJ1-3, with a tentative D call TRBD1 (5 bases). Germline loops: CDR1 SEHNR, CDR2 FQNEAQ (reference sequence). Between the trimmed V and J ends, which lost 5 bases and 1 base, there was a span of 12 bases. The CDR3 is 15 residues long. The DNA of the CDR3 is TGTGCCAGCAGCCTCCGGGGGGTTTCTGGAAACACCATATATTTT. Translating gives CASSLRGVSGNTIYF.

The chain recombines TRBV18 with TRBJ1-2, with no clear D. There are 12 residues in the CDR3. Between the trimmed V and J ends, which lost 1 base and 7 bases, there was a span of 7 bases. In germline, CDR1 is KGHSH, CDR2 LQKENI. CDR3 in amino acids: CASSPQEAGYTF. The CDR3 nucleotides are TGTGCCAGCTCACCACAGGAGGCTGGCTACACCTTC.

The chain has TRBV9 and TRBJ1-2; TRBD1 matches 8 bases. This CDR3 is 15 amino acids long. Germline CDR1 and CDR2: SGDLS and YYNGEE. V trimming: 6 bases; J trimming: 4 bases; junction bases outside the gene matches: 11. CDR3 sequence reads: CASNPNRDRLYGYTF. The CDR3 DNA follows: TGTGCCAGCAACCCTAACCGGGACAGGCTCTATGGCTACACCTTC.

There are a few counts of this clone. J is TRBJ2-5 and V is TRBV7-7; TRBD1 is a possible D gene (6 bases). There are 12 residues in the CDR3. The V gene lost 5 bases and the J gene lost 3 bases, with 7 bases spanning the gap. Looked up from germline, CDR1 is SSHAT and CDR2 is FNYEAQ (reference sequence). The CDR3 reads CASSNREETQYF. In nucleotides, the CDR3 is TGTGCCAGCAGCAACAGGGAAGAGACCCAGTACTTC.

The V call is TRBV10-3, the J call TRBJ2-2, with D tentatively TRBD2 (5 bases). This CDR3 comprises 14 residues. Trimming pared 7 bases from V and 4 bases from J, leaving 13 bases between. The germline V gene has CDR1 ENHRY and CDR2 SYGVKD. The CDR3 spells CAIMRDGGTGELFF. As DNA, the CDR3 is TGTGCCATCATGAGGGATGGCGGCACCGGGGAGCTGTTTTTT.

The chain has TRBV6-5 and TRBJ1-4, with D hard to call. Trimming stripped 2 bases from V and 7 bases from J, with 14 bases between. The CDR3 is 15 residues long. CDR1 and CDR2 (germline): MNHEY, SVGAGI. CDR3 coding DNA: TGTGCCAGCAGTTACGGGCCGGGAGTGACTGAAAAACTGTTTTTT. It specifies CASSYGPGVTEKLFF.

The CDR3 DNA sequence: TGTGCCAGCAGCTTCAAACCTACCCAACAAGAGACCCAGTACTTC. This encodes CASSFKPTQQETQYF. V usage is TRBV7-8 and J usage is TRBJ2-5; D ambiguous. The CDR3 loop spans 15 amino acids. CDR1 and CDR2 from the germline V gene are SGHVS and FQNEAQ. V was pared by 3 bases and J by 2 bases, with 13 bases between.

This clone appeared a single time. The chain recombines TRBV15 with TRBJ2-4; 8 bases are a match to TRBD1. The V gene's germline CDR1 is LNHNV and CDR2 YYDKDF (reference sequence). The CDR3 has 14 amino acids. V shed 0 bases, J shed 7 bases, and the junction held 2 bases outside the gene matches. The DNA for the CDR3 is TGTGCCACCAGCAGAGACAGGGGGCCTAACATTCAGTACTTC. Its translation is CATSRDRGPNIQYF.

The rearrangement joins TRBV11-2 to TRBJ1-1, with D uncertain. V lost 3 bases to trimming and J lost 4 bases, with 6 bases between them. Germline loops: CDR1 SGHAT, CDR2 FQNNGV. CDR3 length: 12 residues. CDR3 protein: CASSFLSTEAFF. The CDR3 coding sequence is TGTGCCAGCAGCTTCTTGAGCACTGAAGCTTTCTTT.

Points on this clone: Relative to the germline gene, one junction end is altered; a read error may explain this. The rearrangement joins TRBV6-1 to TRBJ1-6; no firm D call. The CDR3 is made up of 13 amino acids. Germline V gene lookup returns CDR1 MNHNS and CDR2 SASEGT. This CDR3 reads CASSDSNNSSLHF. DNA for the CDR3: TGTGCCAGCAGTGACAGTAATAATTCATCCCTCCACTTT.

The chain employs TRBV4-1 and TRBJ2-5, with TRBD2 matching over 9 bases. CDR3 length equals 18 residues. With 0 bases clipped from V and 5 bases from J, the junction kept 13 bases outside the gene matches. Per the germline V gene, CDR1 is MGHRA and CDR2 is YSYEKL. CDR3 sequence reads: CASSQDLSRGGLWETQYF. The CDR3 nucleotides read TGCGCCAGCAGCCAAGATTTGTCGCGGGGGGGGCTTTGGGAGACCCAGTACTTC.

The V call is TRBV7-6, the J call TRBJ1-4; 8 nucleotides match TRBD1. The CDR3 contains 15 residues. Trimming at V came to 4 bases and at J to 8 bases, leaving 9 bases not matched to a gene. CDR1 and CDR2 from the germline V gene are SGHVS and FNYEAQ. The CDR3 sequence: CASSSRTGGGEKLFF. The CDR3 region has the DNA TGTGCCAGCAGCTCCCGAACAGGGGGTGGCGAAAAACTGTTTTTT. Complete variable domain (other parts from reference TRBV7-6 and TRBJ1-4): GAGVSQSPRYKVTKRGQDVALRCDPISGHVSLYWYRQALGQGPEFLTYFNYEAQQDKSGLPNDRFSAERPEGSISTLTIQRTEQRDSAMYRCASSSRTGGGEKLFFGSGTQLSVL.

The chain couples TRBV6-1 to TRBJ2-3; a weak D match, TRBD2 (5 bases). CDR1 and CDR2 (germline): MNHNS, SASEGT. V lost 1 base and J 4 bases, leaving 12 bases between the germline ends. CDR3 length equals 15 residues. The CDR3 coding sequence is TGTGCCAGCAGTGAAGTGGGCAGGCGGGCAGATACGCAGTATTTT. It encodes CASSEVGRRADTQYF.

This clone was detected only once. The chain recombines TRBV11-2 with TRBJ2-7; 11 bases are a match to TRBD1. The CDR3 length is 16 residues. The V gene's germline CDR1 is SGHAT and CDR2 FQNNGV. Trimming at V came to 4 bases and at J to 3 bases, leaving 8 bases not matched to a gene. The CDR3 sequence is CASSSGSGTGGYEQYF. In nucleotides, the CDR3 is TGTGCCAGCAGCTCGGGATCCGGGACAGGGGGCTACGAGCAGTACTTC.

This sequence joins TRBV5-1 and TRBJ2-1, with a tentative D call TRBD2 (6 bases). This CDR3 is 14 amino acids long. V dropped 0 bases and J dropped 3 bases, with 7 bases sitting between them. The V gene's germline CDR1 is SGHRS and CDR2 YFSETQ. The CDR3 reads CASSLGGLYNEQFF. Here the CDR3 DNA reads TGCGCCAGCAGCTTGGGGGGACTCTACAATGAGCAGTTCTTC.

This chain joins TRBV6-5 and TRBJ1-2, with no clear D. Germline lookup yields CDR1 MNHEY and CDR2 SVGAGI. The CDR3 runs to 10 residues. The V end was cut by 8 bases, the J end by 7 bases, with 8 bases between. The CDR3 coding sequence is TGTGCCAGCTTCGGGTTTGGCTACACCTTC. Protein sequence: CASFGFGYTF.

V is TRBV28 and J is TRBJ2-1, with D perhaps matching TRBD1 (5 bases). Trimming stripped 2 bases from V and 7 bases from J, with 12 bases between. The CDR3 length is 14 residues. CDR1 MDHEN and CDR2 SYDVKM come from the germline V gene. The CDR3, as DNA: TGTGCCAGCAGTTTACCTCAGGGTTGGAATGAGCAGTTCTTC. This sequence encodes CASSLPQGWNEQFF.

The J gene is TRBJ1-1, the V gene TRBV18; weak D call: TRBD1 (5 bases). Trimming cost V 5 bases and J 5 bases, with 9 bases left between them. CDR1 and CDR2 (germline): KGHSH, LQKENI. This CDR3 region has 12 residues. The CDR3 spells CASSGRGTEAFF. The DNA for the CDR3 is TGTGCCAGCTCAGGAAGGGGAACTGAAGCTTTCTTT.

The chain has TRBV4-3 and TRBJ2-3; 8 positions match TRBD1. The CDR3 has 15 amino acids. Germline V gene sequence: CDR1 LGHNA, CDR2 YSLEER. Trimming at V came to 1 base and at J to 6 bases, leaving 6 bases not matched to a gene. The CDR3 spells CASSQVYRGWDTQYF. The CDR3 nucleotides are TGCGCCAGCAGCCAAGTGTACAGGGGGTGGGATACGCAGTATTTT.

In this sample, this clone turned up a few times. For the CDR3, the DNA is TGTGCCAGCAGCCCCCCTTTCGCCGGGGAGCTGTTTTTT. It translates to CASSPPFAGELFF. This chain uses TRBV7-2 with TRBJ2-2; D unclear. Trimming left V 5 bases short and J 6 bases short, with 10 bases between. The CDR3 contains 13 residues. Germline V gives CDR1 SGHTA, CDR2 FQGNSA.